What follows are 8 T cell receptor beta chains derived from one specimen sequenced in a study of T cells after yellow fever vaccination. Each CDR3 protein is one row after TCRdb ran MiXCR on the 5' RACE reads. The sample comprises a few hundred thousand distinct CDR3 sequences, 3% to 4.5% of which are singletons, and roughly a quarter rests with the top ten. The sample consisted of PBMCs, taken 5 days after the yellow fever booster vaccination. All receptors derive from a man younger than 35 who received the YFV17D yellow fever vaccine.

Many counts were recorded for this clonotype. The chain recombines TRBV5-1 with TRBJ1-4; TRBD1 is a possible D gene (6 bases). This CDR3 has 13 amino acids. V was pared by 4 bases and J by 8 bases, with 12 bases between. Germline loops: CDR1 SGHRS, CDR2 YFSETQ. This CDR3 is CASSRPGEEKLFF. CDR3 DNA: TGCGCCAGCAGCCGGCCAGGGGAAGAAAAACTGTTTTTT. The full variable domain, its missing parts supplied by reference TRBV5-1 and TRBJ1-4, is KAGVTQTPRYLIKTRGQQVTLSCSPISGHRSVSWYQQTPGQGLQFLFEYFSETQRNKGNFPGRFSGRQFSNSRSEMNVSTLELGDSALYLCASSRPGEEKLFFGSGTQLSVL.

This clonotype was seen a few times. The rearrangement uses TRBV9 and TRBJ2-5; D possibly corresponds to TRBD1 (6 bases). Germline assignment: CDR1 SGDLS and CDR2 YYNGEE. The CDR3 covers 16 residues. Trimming shortened V by 3 bases and J by 5 bases, and 20 bases separated the two germline ends. In DNA, the CDR3 is TGTGCCAGCAGCGGACCGAGCAACAGGGTAATGGAGACCCAGTACTTC. Its protein product is CASSGPSNRVMETQYF.

The chain has TRBV29-1 and TRBJ2-1; D call uncertain. The CDR3 length is 15 residues. The V end was cut by 5 bases, the J end by 0 bases, with 14 bases between. Germline CDR1 and CDR2: SQVTM and ANQGSEA. The CDR3 sequence: CSVYLTASSYNEQFF. The DNA for the CDR3 is TGCAGCGTTTACCTGACCGCAAGCTCCTACAATGAGCAGTTCTTC.

This clonotype was found many times. The genes are TRBV5-5 and TRBJ2-1; tentatively, D is TRBD2 (6 bases). This CDR3 contains 16 residues. The V gene's germline CDR1 is SGHKS and CDR2 YYEKEE (reference sequence). The V and J ends lost 4 bases and 5 bases respectively, with 19 bases between them. CDR3 nucleotide sequence: TGTGCCAGCAGCAGGGCGGGATCTGACGTCCACAATGAGCAGTTCTTC. Translated: CASSRAGSDVHNEQFF.

In its sample, this clonotype was seen a few times. The chain couples TRBV5-1 to TRBJ2-7, with D perhaps TRBD1 or TRBD2 (5 bases each). Germline V gene sequence: CDR1 SGHRS, CDR2 YFSETQ. The CDR3 loop spans 14 amino acids. Between the trimmed V and J ends, which lost 2 bases and 5 bases, there was a span of 14 bases. The DNA of the CDR3 is TGCGCCAGCAGCTTTGGGGGTTATACCGACGAGCAGTACGTC. Protein: CASSFGGYTDEQYV.

The chain combines TRBV7-3 with TRBJ2-3; TRBD1 matches at 7 bases. Germline values: CDR1 SGHTA, CDR2 FQGTGA. This CDR3 has 15 amino acids. Trimming cost V 4 bases and J 6 bases; bases outside gene matches: 10. CDR3 in DNA: TGTGCCAGCAGCTCCTCAGGGGGACCTACGGATACGCAGTATTTT. Protein sequence: CASSSSGGPTDTQYF.

This clonotype was picked up a small number of times. This rearrangement joins TRBV28 to TRBJ2-3; 11 nucleotides line up with TRBD2. Looked up from germline, CDR1 is MDHEN and CDR2 is SYDVKM. V lost 3 bases to trimming and J lost 2 bases; unmatched junction nucleotides: 13. This CDR3 comprises 19 residues. CDR3 protein: CASSLLMEASGGSTDTQYF. CDR3 nucleotides: TGTGCCAGCAGTTTGCTGATGGAGGCTAGCGGGGGGTCCACAGATACGCAGTATTTT.

The chain has TRBV7-2 and TRBJ1-5; D is ambiguous. V was cut by 1 base and J by 7 bases, with 14 bases left in between. Per germline, CDR1 SGHTA and CDR2 FQGNSA. The CDR3 is made up of 15 amino acids. CDR3 sequence reads: CASSLVGAGEQPQHF. For the CDR3, the DNA is TGTGCCAGCAGCTTAGTCGGAGCCGGCGAGCAGCCCCAGCATTTT.